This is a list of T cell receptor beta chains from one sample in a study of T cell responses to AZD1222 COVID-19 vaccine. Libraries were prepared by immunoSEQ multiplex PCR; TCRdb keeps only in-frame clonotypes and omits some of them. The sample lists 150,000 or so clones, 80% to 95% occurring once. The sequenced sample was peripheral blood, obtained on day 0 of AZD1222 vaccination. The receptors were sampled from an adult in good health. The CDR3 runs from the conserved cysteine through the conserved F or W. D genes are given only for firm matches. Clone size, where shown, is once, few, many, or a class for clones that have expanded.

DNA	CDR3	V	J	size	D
TGCGCCAGCAGCTTGGGAACTGAGGGGCTCTACGAGCAGTACTTC	CASSLGTEGLYEQYF	TRBV5-1	TRBJ2-7	NA	NA
TGTGCCAGCAATAATCCAGGTCGAGGGGCTGCTTTTGGTCCAGACAGCACAGATACGCAGTATTTT	CASNNPGRGAAFGPDSTDTQYF	TRBV2	TRBJ2-3	NA	NA
TGTGCCAGCAGTTACTCGCTAGGGGGCAATCAGCCCCAGCATTTT	CASSYSLGGNQPQHF	TRBV6-2/TRBV6-3	TRBJ1-5	NA	NA
TGTGCCAGCAGCTTGGTGACAACGTGGGCCACTGAGCAGTTCTTC	CASSLVTTWATEQFF	TRBV7-8	TRBJ2-1	NA	NA
TGTGCCAGCAGCCAGGGACAGTGGAATCAGCCCCAGCATTTT	CASSQGQWNQPQHF	TRBV6-5	TRBJ1-5	NA	TRBD1
TGTGCCAGTAGTCTGACGGTGGTCGGTGAGCAGTACTTC	CASSLTVVGEQYF	TRBV19	TRBJ2-7	NA	NA
TGCGCCAGCAGCCAAGATTCTCTCTCATTTAGGGGGCTGGTTGGCTACACCTTC	CASSQDSLSFRGLVGYTF	TRBV4-1	TRBJ1-2	NA	TRBD1
TGTGCCAGCAGCCAAGGTGGGGTCGATACGCAGTATTTT	CASSQGGVDTQYF	TRBV3-1/TRBV3-2	TRBJ2-3	NA	NA
TGTGCCAGTAGTCCCCAGGGAGATACGCAGTATTTT	CASSPQGDTQYF	TRBV19	TRBJ2-3	NA	NA
TGTGCCAGCAGCCCAGGGGCGCCCGATAATTCACCCCTCCACTTT	CASSPGAPDNSPLHF	TRBV7-9	TRBJ1-6	NA	NA
TGTGCCACCAGCAGGACAGGAGGTAATTCACCCCTCCACTTT	CATSRTGGNSPLHF	TRBV15	TRBJ1-6	NA	NA
TGTGCCAGCAGCCAAGAAGGAGCGTTAGGCACAGATACGCAGTATTTT	CASSQEGALGTDTQYF	TRBV4-2	TRBJ2-3	NA	NA
TGTGCCAGCAGTTTATCCCTCACAGATACGCAGTATTTT	CASSLSLTDTQYF	TRBV12-3/TRBV12-4	TRBJ2-3	NA	NA
TGTGCCAGCAGCGCCGGACAGAACAATGAGCAGTTCTTC	CASSAGQNNEQFF	TRBV7-3	TRBJ2-1	NA	NA
TGTGCCAGCAGCCAACAATTTAGCGGGAGCCGTACTTACGAGCAGTACTTC	CASSQQFSGSRTYEQYF	TRBV3-1/TRBV3-2	TRBJ2-7	NA	TRBD2
TGTGCCAGCAGCCTCCGGGACAGGGCCACTGAAGCTTTCTTT	CASSLRDRATEAFF	TRBV2	TRBJ1-1	NA	TRBD1
TGCAGCGTCGGTAGGACAGGACCCTATGGCTACACCTTC	CSVGRTGPYGYTF	TRBV29-1	TRBJ1-2	NA	TRBD1
TGTGCCTGGAGTAAGGACAGGGGCAATCAGCCCCAGCATTTT	CAWSKDRGNQPQHF	TRBV30	TRBJ1-5	NA	TRBD1
TGTGCCAGCAGTTCTTACAGGGGCCTCGGAAACATTCAGTACTTC	CASSSYRGLGNIQYF	TRBV27	TRBJ2-4	NA	TRBD1
TGCGCCAGCAGCCCCAGACAGCTGGTCTCCTATGGCTACACCTTC	CASSPRQLVSYGYTF	TRBV4-1	TRBJ1-2	NA	NA
TGTGCCAGCAGCCAGGGATCCTCGCCCCAGCATTTT	CASSQGSSPQHF	TRBV11-2	TRBJ1-5	NA	NA
TGTGCCAGTAACAGGGAGAACACCGGGGAGCTGTTTTTT	CASNRENTGELFF	TRBV19	TRBJ2-2	NA	NA
TGTGCCAGCAGCTTAGACAGGGGGTTCACAGATACGCAGTATTTT	CASSLDRGFTDTQYF	TRBV13	TRBJ2-3	NA	TRBD1
TGTGCCAGCTCACCAGCGCACGCCAATCAGCCCCAGCATTTT	CASSPAHANQPQHF	TRBV18	TRBJ1-5	NA	NA
TGTGCCTGGAGTGAGGGGGTCGGGACGGAAAATGAAAAACTGTTTTTT	CAWSEGVGTENEKLFF	TRBV30	TRBJ1-4	NA	NA
TGTGCCAGCAGAAAAGGACAGGGGAGTGCCTACGAGCAGTACTTC	CASRKGQGSAYEQYF	TRBV2	TRBJ2-7	NA	TRBD1
TGCGCCAGCAGCTTGGGAGGCGAGCAGTACTTC	CASSLGGEQYF	TRBV5-1	TRBJ2-7	NA	NA
TGTGCCAGCAGCACCGAACAAGTTGTCGCTAACTATGGCTACACCTTC	CASSTEQVVANYGYTF	TRBV7-9	TRBJ1-2	NA	NA
TGCGCCAGCAGCGAAAGCGTAGCCAATGAGCAGTTCTTC	CASSESVANEQFF	TRBV5-1	TRBJ2-1	NA	NA
TGTGCCTGGAGTGGGGGGCTCGGGGACATTCAGTACTTC	CAWSGGLGDIQYF	TRBV30	TRBJ2-4	NA	NA
TGTGCCAGCAGTTTAAGAGACACCATATATTTT	CASSLRDTIYF	TRBV12-3/TRBV12-4	TRBJ1-3	NA	NA
TGTGCCAGCAGTTACGGTGAGGACACTGAAGCTTTCTTT	CASSYGEDTEAFF	TRBV6-5	TRBJ1-1	NA	NA
TGTGCCAGCAGTTACTCCCTTGGGGTTGCCGTGGGGCAGTTCTTC	CASSYSLGVAVGQFF	TRBV6-5	TRBJ2-1	NA	NA
TGTGCCAGCTCACCAGGGGAAAACTATGGCTACACCTTC	CASSPGENYGYTF	TRBV18	TRBJ1-2	NA	NA
TGTGCCTGGAGGGAAGGAGGGACCTGGCATGGCTACACCTTC	CAWREGGTWHGYTF	TRBV30	TRBJ1-2	NA	NA
TGTGCCAGTAGTATAAACAGGGAAGCTTTCTTT	CASSINREAFF	TRBV19	TRBJ1-1	few	NA
TGTGCCAGCAGCGAGAGGGGCAGCCGCTCTGGGGCCAACGTCCTGACTTTC	CASSERGSRSGANVLTF	TRBV9	TRBJ2-6	NA	NA
TGTGCCAGCAGATTTTCGTTTAGGACTAGCGGGAGCTATGAGCAGTTCTTC	CASRFSFRTSGSYEQFF	TRBV7-2	TRBJ2-1	NA	TRBD2
TGCGCCAGCAGCGAAAGAGGACAGAACTCTGGAAACACCATATATTTT	CASSERGQNSGNTIYF	TRBV5-1	TRBJ1-3	NA	NA
TGTGCCAGCTCACCACAGAGCACAGATACGCAGTATTTT	CASSPQSTDTQYF	TRBV18	TRBJ2-3	NA	NA
TGCGCCAGCAGCCAAATTTTTAGCGCGACTAGCGGGACCTACTACGAGCAGTACTTC	CASSQIFSATSGTYYEQYF	TRBV4-1	TRBJ2-7	NA	TRBD2
TGTGCCAGCTCACCTACGACTAGCGGGGGGCAAATTACCTACGAGCAGTACTTC	CASSPTTSGGQITYEQYF	TRBV18	TRBJ2-7	once	TRBD2
TGTGCCAGTAGCCCCCGCGAAGGGCGGGGTGAAAAACTGTTTTTT	CASSPREGRGEKLFF	TRBV19	TRBJ1-4	NA	NA
TGTGCCAGTAGTATAGGGGACAGGAGTAAGACCCAGTACTTC	CASSIGDRSKTQYF	TRBV19	TRBJ2-5	NA	TRBD1
TGTGCCAGCATTGGACAGAATAACTATGGCTACACCTTC	CASIGQNNYGYTF	TRBV28	TRBJ1-2	NA	NA
TGCGCCAGCAGCCAGTCGACAGGGGGCACAGATACGCAGTATTTT	CASSQSTGGTDTQYF	TRBV4-3	TRBJ2-3	NA	TRBD1
TGTGCCAGTAGTCCGGGACAGGCCTATGGCTACACCTTC	CASSPGQAYGYTF	TRBV19	TRBJ1-2	NA	TRBD1
TGCGCCAGCAGCCAAGAGTTACTAGTCGGCAATGAGCAGTTCTTC	CASSQELLVGNEQFF	TRBV4-3	TRBJ2-1	few	NA
TGTGCCAGTAGGCAGGGGGGAGCTAACTATGGCTACACCTTC	CASRQGGANYGYTF	TRBV19	TRBJ1-2	NA	TRBD1
TGTGCCAGCAGTTCGCCCCGTAGGGGCTCGAGCAATCAGCCCCAGCATTTT	CASSSPRRGSSNQPQHF	TRBV28	TRBJ1-5	NA	NA
TGTGCCAGCAGCTTACAAACTGGGGCCAACGTCCTGACTTTC	CASSLQTGANVLTF	TRBV5-4	TRBJ2-6	NA	NA
TGCGCCAGCAGCAGGGCAGGGGCCGAAGAGACCCAGTACTTC	CASSRAGAEETQYF	TRBV5-1	TRBJ2-5	NA	NA
TGTGCCAGTAGTCCCGCTCGGACAGCCGAGGGAGAAAAACTGTTTTTT	CASSPARTAEGEKLFF	TRBV19	TRBJ1-4	NA	NA
TGTGCCAGCAGTCCAATTTCAGAGACAGGGAGTGATACGCAGTATTTT	CASSPISETGSDTQYF	TRBV28	TRBJ2-3	NA	TRBD1